This entry features one T cell receptor beta chain sequence. The CDR3 is 16 amino acids. This table comes from immunoSEQ multiplex PCR, and its TCRdb copy is limited to in-frame clones, with some not included. The repertoire holds about 130,000 clones, with about 83% as singletons. These data belong to a study of blood T cell repertoires in COVID-19. Turning to the study itself: Samples representing acute and convalescent COVID-19 were sourced from the United States, Italy and Spain. Sources were T cells, B-cell-depleted T cells, or PBMCs; the material itself was cDNA or gDNA.

This chain links TRBV21-1 with TRBJ1-2. TRBV21-1 has pseudogene status. The receptor was derived from a human donor in a cohort sampled during active COVID-19. Sequencing was performed on peripheral blood. The CDR3 region has the DNA TGTGCCAGCCCATACGGGAGGGGGCCAACTAACTATGGCTACACCTTC. Protein sequence: CASPYGRGPTNYGYTF.